This T cell receptor (beta chain) is from a study of T-cell memory formation after mild COVID-19. Trimming took 0 bases from V and 4 from J; bases not matched to a gene: 6. Germline CDR1 and CDR2: SGHRS and YFSETQ. The CDR3 extends over 16 amino acids. This clonotype turned up a few times. TCRdb used MiXCR to reprocess the 5' RACE reads, holding one entry per CDR3 protein. Of hundreds of thousands of distinct CDR3 sequences listed, under 20% are singletons. The rearrangement links TRBV5-1 to TRBJ2-3; TRBD2 aligns across 9 bases. The origin of this receptor is an adult woman who had mild COVID-19 (a few samples of this study predate the infection). Cell type and time point are not known. Material for sequencing was PBMCs or a T cell subset sorted from them (not recorded which). The CDR3 here is CASSLAAGGLPDTQYF. The DNA for the CDR3 is TGCGCCAGCAGCTTGGCCGCGGGAGGGCTTCCAGATACGCAGTATTTT.